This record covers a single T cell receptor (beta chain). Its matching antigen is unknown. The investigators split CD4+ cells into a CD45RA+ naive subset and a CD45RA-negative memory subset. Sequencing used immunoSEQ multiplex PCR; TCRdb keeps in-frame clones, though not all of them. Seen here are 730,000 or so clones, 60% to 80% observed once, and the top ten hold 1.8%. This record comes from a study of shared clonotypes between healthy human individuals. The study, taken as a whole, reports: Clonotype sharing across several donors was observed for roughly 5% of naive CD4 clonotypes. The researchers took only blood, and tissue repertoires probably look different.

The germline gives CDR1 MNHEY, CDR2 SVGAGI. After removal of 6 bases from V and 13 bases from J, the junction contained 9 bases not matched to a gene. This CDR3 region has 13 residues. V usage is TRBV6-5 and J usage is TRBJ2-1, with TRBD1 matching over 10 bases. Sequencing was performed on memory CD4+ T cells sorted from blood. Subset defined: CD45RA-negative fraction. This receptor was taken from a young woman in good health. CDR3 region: CASRQTGGLDQFF. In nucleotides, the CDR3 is TGTGCCAGCAGGCAGACAGGGGGCCTAGACCAGTTCTTC.